This T cell receptor (beta chain) is drawn from a study of blood T cell repertoires in COVID-19. Study in general: Samples of COVID-19 (acute and convalescent) were obtained from the United States, Italy and Spain. T cells, B-cell-depleted T cells, or PBMCs provided the cDNA or gDNA that served as material.

V lost 2 bases, J lost 0 bases, and 7 bases stayed unmatched. The CDR3 consists of 17 residues. From germline, CDR1 is SNHLY and CDR2 FYNNEI. In the original workflow: For nucleated cells, counts were estimated from reference gene primer amplification. Sequenced by immunoSEQ multiplex PCR; TCRdb stores in-frame clones only, minus some. V and J calls and clone size are as listed in that table; D and trimming were resolved from the DNA. The data hold more than 250,000 clones, with around 90% observed a single time. The sample comprised peripheral blood. The gene calls are TRBV2 and TRBJ1-5; 7 bases map to TRBD1. The source of this sequence is a man between 45 and 60 years old with active or convalescent COVID-19. CDR3 sequence reads: CASSESRGLASNQPQHF. CDR3 DNA: TGTGCCAGCAGTGAAAGCAGGGGGTTGGCTAGCAATCAGCCCCAGCATTTT.